These T cell receptor beta chains were read from a single sample in a study of blood T cell repertoires in COVID-19. Profiling relied on immunoSEQ multiplex PCR, and the TCRdb table lists in-frame clones only, not all of them. The sample has roughly 50,000 clones, under 90% seen once. The sequencing sample was made of peripheral blood. These receptors were taken from a woman of 80 years or more with acute or convalescent COVID-19. CDR3s include the opening cysteine and the closing phenylalanine or tryptophan. The D gene is left open where the match is weak. For some rows the clone size is stated as once, few or many, or as a class when expanded; others skip it.

size: NA; length: 16; V: TRBV12-2; J: TRBJ1-1; D: NA; CDR3: CASRPLRWGEGTEAFF; DNA: NA
size: NA; length: 13; V: TRBV30; J: TRBJ2-6; D: NA; CDR3: CAWSLAGANVLTF; DNA: TGTGCCTGGAGTTTAGCAGGGGCCAACGTCCTGACTTTC
size: NA; length: 12; V: TRBV2; J: TRBJ1-3; D: NA; CDR3: CASRSRGNTIYF; DNA: TGTGCCAGCAGGTCGCGTGGAAACACCATATATTTT
size: NA; length: 13; V: TRBV29-1; J: TRBJ1-3; D: NA; CDR3: CSVEDTGGNTIYF; DNA: TGCAGCGTTGAAGATACAGGAGGAAACACCATATATTTT
size: NA; length: 16; V: TRBV25-1; J: TRBJ2-5; D: NA; CDR3: CASSDPSSRGQETQYF; DNA: TGTGCCAGCAGTGACCCCTCGTCGAGGGGGCAAGAGACCCAGTACTTC
size: NA; length: 11; V: TRBV3-1/TRBV3-2; J: TRBJ1-1; D: NA; CDR3: CASSHSTEAFF; DNA: TGTGCCAGCAGCCACAGCACTGAAGCTTTCTTT
size: NA; length: 16; V: TRBV4-1; J: TRBJ1-6; D: TRBD1; CDR3: CASSQEGQGANSPLHF; DNA: TGCGCCAGCAGCCAAGAAGGACAGGGGGCGAATTCACCCCTCCACTTT
size: NA; length: 15; V: TRBV7-8; J: TRBJ1-1; D: NA; CDR3: CASSLALRVDTEAFF; DNA: TGTGCCAGCAGCTTAGCGCTCAGGGTGGACACTGAAGCTTTCTTT
size: NA; length: 14; V: TRBV19; J: TRBJ1-2; D: NA; CDR3: CASSSRTATYGYTF; DNA: TGTGCCAGTAGTTCGAGGACAGCCACCTATGGCTACACCTTC
size: NA; length: 12; V: TRBV11-2; J: TRBJ2-2; D: NA; CDR3: CASSLEYGELFF; DNA: TGTGCCAGCAGCCTCGAGTACGGGGAGCTGTTTTTT
size: NA; length: 13; V: TRBV9; J: TRBJ2-5; D: NA; CDR3: CASSTSDQETQYF; DNA: TGTGCCAGCAGCACGTCGGACCAAGAGACCCAGTACTTC
size: NA; length: 15; V: TRBV2; J: TRBJ2-6; D: NA; CDR3: CASSTLGGGANVLTF; DNA: TGTGCCAGCAGTACCTTAGGGGGAGGGGCCAACGTCCTGACTTTC
size: NA; length: 13; V: TRBV27; J: TRBJ2-7; D: NA; CDR3: CASSLYVGHEQYF; DNA: TGTGCCAGCAGTTTATATGTGGGGCACGAGCAGTACTTC
size: NA; length: 13; V: TRBV6-1; J: TRBJ2-7; D: NA; CDR3: CASSWEGDGEQYF; DNA: TGTGCCAGCTCCTGGGAGGGGGACGGAGAGCAGTACTTC
size: once; length: 15; V: TRBV19; J: TRBJ1-5; D: NA; CDR3: CASSILAGGNQPQHF; DNA: TGTGCCAGTAGTATATTGGCCGGGGGCAATCAGCCCCAGCATTTT
size: once; length: 15; V: TRBV3-1/TRBV3-2; J: TRBJ2-1; D: NA; CDR3: CASSQAGGQYNEQFF; DNA: TGTGCCAGCAGCCAAGCGGGGGGCCAATACAATGAGCAGTTCTTC
size: NA; length: 13; V: TRBV6-5; J: TRBJ1-1; D: TRBD1; CDR3: CASWRPGGTEAFF; DNA: TGTGCCAGCTGGCGGCCAGGGGGAACTGAAGCTTTCTTT
size: few; length: 15; V: TRBV19; J: TRBJ1-2; D: NA; CDR3: CASSMYRGRGDGYTF; DNA: TGTGCCAGTAGTATGTATCGCGGCAGGGGCGATGGCTACACCTTC
size: NA; length: 16; V: TRBV5-1; J: TRBJ2-6; D: NA; CDR3: CASSPIRVSGANVLTF; DNA: TGCGCCAGCAGCCCCATACGAGTCTCTGGGGCCAACGTCCTGACTTTC
size: NA; length: 13; V: TRBV5-8; J: TRBJ1-1; D: NA; CDR3: CASSLKQDTEAFF; DNA: TGTGCCAGCAGCTTGAAGCAGGACACTGAAGCTTTCTTT
size: NA; length: 16; V: TRBV9; J: TRBJ1-4; D: TRBD1; CDR3: CASSARPGQRNEKLFF; DNA: TGTGCCAGCAGCGCGCGACCGGGACAGCGCAATGAAAAACTGTTTTTT
size: NA; length: 17; V: TRBV5-1; J: TRBJ2-1; D: TRBD2; CDR3: CASSLGVGIGRLNEQFF; DNA: TGCGCCAGCAGCTTGGGAGTAGGGATCGGGAGGCTCAATGAGCAGTTCTTC
size: NA; length: 14; V: TRBV7-9; J: TRBJ1-4; D: NA; CDR3: CASNSGTHNEKLFF; DNA: TGTGCCAGCAACTCGGGTACTCATAATGAAAAACTGTTTTTT
size: few; length: 12; V: TRBV5-4; J: TRBJ1-2; D: NA; CDR3: CASAFENYGYTF; DNA: TGTGCCAGCGCTTTCGAGAACTATGGCTACACCTTC
size: NA; length: 13; V: TRBV12-3/TRBV12-4; J: TRBJ1-1; D: TRBD1; CDR3: CASSWTGLTEAFF; DNA: TGTGCCAGCAGCTGGACAGGGCTCACTGAAGCTTTCTTT